This TCR beta chain stems from a study of a mutant IDH1 vaccine in newly diagnosed glioma. The protocol was immunoSEQ multiplex PCR, while the TCRdb copy is restricted to in-frame clones and leaves out a portion. The sample contains tens of thousands of clones, 82% of which appear only once. This sample's time point: week 47, end of study. Vaccination used 300 ug of mutant IDH1 20-mer peptide per dose, with topical imiquimod. Remarks on this clone: Antigen: not known.

This sequence originates from a man aged 18-30 years with glioma. Some clones in this sample may be carry-over from other donors' samples. The sample here was PBMCs, taken from a glioma patient whose treatment included an IDH1 peptide vaccine.

As DNA, the CDR3 is TGTGCCAGTAGTATATTATTTGGGACAACCACCGGGGAGCTGTTTTTT. Amino acids: CASSILFGTTTGELFF. The chain combines TRBV19 with TRBJ2-2, with a weak D call TRBD1 (6 bases). The CDR3 extends over 16 amino acids. V lost 2 bases and J lost 4, with 14 bases in between. Germline assignment: CDR1 LNHDA and CDR2 SQIVND (reference sequence).